The clone carrying this T cell receptor beta chain was seen just once. Its antigen is not identified. TCRdb's table, derived via immunoSEQ multiplex PCR, lists solely in-frame clones and lacks some. The data show roughly 260,000 clones, roughly 89% seen once. The record originates from a study of cytomegalovirus exposure and HLA in healthy donors. J was trimmed by 2 bases and V by 0 bases; bases with no gene match: 5. The CDR3 has 17 residues. Looked up from germline, CDR1 is LGHNA and CDR2 is YSLEER. Study-wide results and caveats: Accounts indicate the classifier identified cytomegalovirus status with strong specificity and sensitivity.

This receptor was taken from a woman younger than 35 in good health and CMV-seronegative. Sequencing input: PBMCs. This chain joins TRBV4-3 and TRBJ2-2; 8 bases agree with TRBD2. CDR3 coding DNA: TGCGCCAGCAGCCAAGATCGAGCGGGGGATAACACCGGGGAGCTGTTTTTT. This translates into CASSQDRAGDNTGELFF.